These 9 T cell receptor beta chains were sequenced from one sample in a study of CD8 T cells in ankylosing spondylitis. TCRdb ran MiXCR on the 5' RACE reads and lists one entry per CDR3 protein. In the table there are 800,000 to 900,000 distinct CDR3 sequences, about 10% of which are singletons. These receptors have no known antigen. General study points: Seemingly distinctive of ankylosing spondylitis blood was a TCR beta motif formed by eight highly homologous variants.

The sequencing sample was made of blood, either unsorted or a sorted T cell fraction (not recorded which). These receptors were collected from a male donor with ankylosing spondylitis.

V usage is TRBV4-3 and J usage is TRBJ2-2; unclear D gene. The germline gives CDR1 LGHNA, CDR2 YSLEER. The CDR3 is 16 residues long. Trimming removed 0 bases at V and 2 bases at J, with 10 bases between. This CDR3 reads CASSQDSSLNTGELFF. The CDR3 nucleotides read TGCGCCAGCAGCCAAGATTCCAGCCTTAACACCGGGGAGCTGTTTTTT.

This clonotype was observed a few times. The gene calls are TRBV7-3 and TRBJ2-3, with 10 bases matching TRBD1. J lost 3 bases, V lost 5 bases, and 5 bases had no gene match. Per the germline V gene, CDR1 is SGHTA and CDR2 is FQGTGA. The CDR3 sequence is 15 residues long. CDR3 in amino acids: CASSPDRGGTDTQYF. The CDR3 nucleotides are TGTGCCAGCAGCCCGGACAGGGGGGGAACAGATACGCAGTATTTT.

The sample holds many counts of this clonotype. The J gene is TRBJ1-5, the V gene TRBV7-9; tentatively, D is TRBD1 (5 bases). The CDR3 spans 14 residues. CDR1 SEHNR and CDR2 FQNEAQ come from the germline V gene (reference sequence). V was trimmed by 2 bases and J by 6 bases, leaving 11 bases between them. CDR3 DNA sequence: TGTGCCAGCAGCTTACAAGACGGGGGTCAGCCCCAGCATTTT. Its protein is CASSLQDGGQPQHF.

The chain employs TRBV5-6 and TRBJ2-7; D gene ambiguous. Trimming pared 0 bases from V and 2 bases from J, leaving 15 bases between. The CDR3 length is 16 residues. From germline, CDR1 is SGHDT and CDR2 YYEEEE. The CDR3 spells CASSLGQVISTYEQYF. The CDR3 DNA sequence: TGTGCCAGCAGCTTGGGTCAGGTAATAAGCACCTACGAGCAGTACTTC. Using reference TRBV5-6 and TRBJ2-7 for the parts outside the CDR3, the full variable domain is DAGVTQSPTHLIKTRGQQVTLRCSPKSGHDTVSWYQQALGQGPQFIFQYYEEEERQRGNFPDRFSGHQFPNYSSELNVNALLLGDSALYLCASSLGQVISTYEQYFGPGTRLTVT.

At least ten counts were recorded for this clonotype. This chain uses TRBV10-3 with TRBJ1-1, with TRBD1 matching 9 bases. Germline CDR1 is ENHRY and CDR2 is SYGVKD. The J segment lost 2 bases and the V segment lost 2 bases, leaving 6 bases of the junction unmatched. The CDR3 length is 16 residues. The CDR3 DNA reads TGTGCCATCAGTGAGCCCGGGACAGGGCATAACACTGAAGCTTTCTTT. Protein: CAISEPGTGHNTEAFF.

The gene calls are TRBV6-2 or TRBV6-3 and TRBJ2-1, with no clear D. The ends were cut back, 8 bases at V and 9 bases at J, with 14 bases in the middle. The CDR3 spans 12 residues. From germline, CDR1 is MNHEY and CDR2 SVGEGT. This CDR3 is CASGSWDPEQFF. The CDR3, as DNA: TGTGCCAGCGGCTCCTGGGATCCTGAGCAGTTCTTC.

Many counts were recorded for this clonotype. CDR3 in amino acids: CASSSNRAGEQFF. As DNA, the CDR3 is TGTGCCAGCAGTTCAAATCGAGCGGGTGAGCAGTTCTTC. This sequence joins TRBV12-3 or TRBV12-4 and TRBJ2-1; D is possibly TRBD2 (6 bases). The CDR3 sequence is 13 residues long. V was shortened by 4 bases and J by 9 bases, with 13 bases between the two germline ends.

In its sample, this clonotype was seen many times. The gene calls are TRBV20-1 and TRBJ1-4; D not resolved. The V and J ends lost 3 bases and 7 bases respectively, with 21 bases between them. From germline, CDR1 is DFQATT and CDR2 SNEGSKA (reference sequence). The CDR3 is 16 amino acids. In DNA form, the CDR3 reads TGCAGTGCTAGTCCCACTAGTTCCCATTTAAGTGAAAAACTGTTTTTT. Translation: CSASPTSSHLSEKLFF.

The chain is built from TRBV20-1 and TRBJ2-1; 10 bases are shared with TRBD2. Unmatched junction bases numbered 9, after V lost 1 base and J lost 6 bases. CDR1 DFQATT and CDR2 SNEGSKA come from the germline V gene (reference sequence). This CDR3 comprises 16 residues. CDR3 nucleotide sequence: TGCAGTGCTAGAGCCCCTAGCGGGAGTCCGGCCAATGAGCAGTTCTTC. Translated, it gives CSARAPSGSPANEQFF.